This entry describes one TCR beta chain. Its specificity is unknown. The data are from a study of vaccination effects on CD4 cells after COVID-19. Study-level background: The participants, recipients of two vaccine doses, got either BNT162b2 or mRNA-1273.

With the ViraFEST assay, the study expanded antigen-specific CD4+ T cells using viral peptide pools, then sequenced them. Researchers isolated CD4+ T cells once less than 13 days of culture had elapsed. In culture with 10 IU/ml IL-2 and 9 to 10 ug/ml peptides, PBMC were grown at some 2 million per well. Cultures had half their medium replaced with IL-2 medium on days 3 and 7. Profiled with immunoSEQ multiplex PCR; TCRdb holds only in-frame clones, not every one. The data hold more than 50,000 clones, with 81% observed a single time. Study-wide findings and caveats: Marked clonal contraction was seen late after vaccination (in both infection- and vaccine-induced clones).

CDR3 length equals 16 residues. Germline V gene data show CDR1 as LGHDT and CDR2 as YNNKEL (reference sequence). V was clipped by 0 bases and J by 4 bases, with 14 bases between them. The V call is TRBV3-1 (or the pseudogene TRBV3-2), the J call TRBJ2-3; tentatively, D is TRBD1 (6 bases). The sample consisted of CD4+ T cells from PBMCs cultured with HCoV-229E spike peptides, taken before COVID-19 vaccination. The sequence derives from a human donor who received a COVID-19 vaccine. CDR3 nucleotide sequence: TGTGCCAGCAGCCAAGAGGCAGGGGCTTTGGCAGATACGCAGTATTTT. This sequence encodes CASSQEAGALADTQYF.